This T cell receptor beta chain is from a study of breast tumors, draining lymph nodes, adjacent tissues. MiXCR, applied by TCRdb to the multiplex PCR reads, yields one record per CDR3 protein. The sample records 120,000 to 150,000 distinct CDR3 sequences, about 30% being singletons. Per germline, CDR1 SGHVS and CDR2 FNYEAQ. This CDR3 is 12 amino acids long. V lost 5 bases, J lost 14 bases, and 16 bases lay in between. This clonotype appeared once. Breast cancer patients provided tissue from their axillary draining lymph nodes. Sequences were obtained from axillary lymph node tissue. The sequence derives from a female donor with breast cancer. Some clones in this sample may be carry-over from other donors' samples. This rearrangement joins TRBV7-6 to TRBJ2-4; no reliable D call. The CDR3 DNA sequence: TGTGCCAGCAGCCTCCAGGAGAACACTGAGTACTTC. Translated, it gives CASSLQENTEYF.